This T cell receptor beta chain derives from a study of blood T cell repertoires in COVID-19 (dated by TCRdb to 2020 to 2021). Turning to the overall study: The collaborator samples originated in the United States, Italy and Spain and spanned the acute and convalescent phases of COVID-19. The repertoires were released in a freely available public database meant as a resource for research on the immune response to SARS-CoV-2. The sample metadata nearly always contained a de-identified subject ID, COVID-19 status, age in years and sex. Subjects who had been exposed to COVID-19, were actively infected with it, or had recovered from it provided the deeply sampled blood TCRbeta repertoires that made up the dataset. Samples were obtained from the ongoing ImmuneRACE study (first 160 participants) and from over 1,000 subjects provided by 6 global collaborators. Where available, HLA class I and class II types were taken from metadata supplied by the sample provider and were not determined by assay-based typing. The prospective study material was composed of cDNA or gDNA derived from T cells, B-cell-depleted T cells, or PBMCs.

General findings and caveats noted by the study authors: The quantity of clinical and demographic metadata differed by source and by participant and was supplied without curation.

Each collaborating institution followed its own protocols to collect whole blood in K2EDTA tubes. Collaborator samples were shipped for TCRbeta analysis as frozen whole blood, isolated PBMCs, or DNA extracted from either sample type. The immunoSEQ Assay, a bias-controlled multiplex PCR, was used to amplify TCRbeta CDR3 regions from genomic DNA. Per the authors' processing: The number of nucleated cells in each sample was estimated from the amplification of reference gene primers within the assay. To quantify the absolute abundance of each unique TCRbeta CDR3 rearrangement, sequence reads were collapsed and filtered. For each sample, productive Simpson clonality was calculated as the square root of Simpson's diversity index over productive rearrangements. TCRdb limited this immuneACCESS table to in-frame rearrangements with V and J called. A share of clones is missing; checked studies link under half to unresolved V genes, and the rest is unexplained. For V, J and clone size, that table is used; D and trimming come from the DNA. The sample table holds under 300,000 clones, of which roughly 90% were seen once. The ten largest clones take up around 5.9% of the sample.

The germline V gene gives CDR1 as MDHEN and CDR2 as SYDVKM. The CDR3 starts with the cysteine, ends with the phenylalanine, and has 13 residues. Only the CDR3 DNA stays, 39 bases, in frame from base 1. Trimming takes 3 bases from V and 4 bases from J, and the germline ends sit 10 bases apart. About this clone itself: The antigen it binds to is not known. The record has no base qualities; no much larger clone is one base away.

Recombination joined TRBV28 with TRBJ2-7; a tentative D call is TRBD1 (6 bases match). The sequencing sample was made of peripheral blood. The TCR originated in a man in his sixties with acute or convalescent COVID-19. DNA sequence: TGTGCCAGCAGTTTGCACAGGGAGTACGAGCAGTACTTC. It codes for CASSLHREYEQYF.